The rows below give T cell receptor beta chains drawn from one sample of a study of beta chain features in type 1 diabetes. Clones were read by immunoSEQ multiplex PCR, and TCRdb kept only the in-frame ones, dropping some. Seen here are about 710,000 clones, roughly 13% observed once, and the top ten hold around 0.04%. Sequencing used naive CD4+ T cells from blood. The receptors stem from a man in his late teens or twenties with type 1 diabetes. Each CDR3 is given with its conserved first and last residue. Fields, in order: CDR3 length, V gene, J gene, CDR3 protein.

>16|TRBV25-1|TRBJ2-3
CASTPGQISSTDTQYF
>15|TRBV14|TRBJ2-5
CASSQVTGAPGTQYF
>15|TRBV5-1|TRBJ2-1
CASGPGLAIYNEQFF
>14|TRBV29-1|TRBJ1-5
CSVAGGIANQPQHF
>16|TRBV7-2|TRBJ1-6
CASSFGTSSYNSPLHF
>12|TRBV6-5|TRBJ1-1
CASGRQGTEAFF
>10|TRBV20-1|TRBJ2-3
CSATWEAQYF
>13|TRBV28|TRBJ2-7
CASSAGTRYEQYF
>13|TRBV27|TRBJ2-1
CASSLWTGYEQFF
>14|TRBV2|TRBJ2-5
CASSFLAGEETQYF
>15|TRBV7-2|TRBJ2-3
CASSFERENTDTQYF
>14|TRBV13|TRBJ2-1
CASSPDRVNRQQFF
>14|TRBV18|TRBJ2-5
CASSSTGGPETQYF
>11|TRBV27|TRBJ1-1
CASSLRGETFF
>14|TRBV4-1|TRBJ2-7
CASSLGTLIYEQYF
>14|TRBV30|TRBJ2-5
CAWSVLTLQETQYF
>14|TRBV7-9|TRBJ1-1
CASSQITVNTEAFF
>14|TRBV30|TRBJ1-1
CAWSEPGKAAEAFF
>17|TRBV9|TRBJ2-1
CASSLNWGGLAGVEQFF
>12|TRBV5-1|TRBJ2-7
CASSFREGGQYF
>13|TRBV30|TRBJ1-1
CAWNQGFDTEAFF
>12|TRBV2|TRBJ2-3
CASKGATDTQYF
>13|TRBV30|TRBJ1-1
CAWSVQVSTEAFF
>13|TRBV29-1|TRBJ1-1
CSVEAAPNTEAFF
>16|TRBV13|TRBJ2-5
CASSSGDFTYQETQYF
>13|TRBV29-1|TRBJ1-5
CSARQGGGQPQHF
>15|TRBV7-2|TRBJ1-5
CASSQGQAFNQPQHF
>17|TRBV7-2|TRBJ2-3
CASSRAPPGHPTDTQYF
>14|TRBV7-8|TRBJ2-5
CASSLSEFRETQYF
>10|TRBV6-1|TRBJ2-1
CASGPVEQFF
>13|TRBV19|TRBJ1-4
CAAAGATNEKLFF
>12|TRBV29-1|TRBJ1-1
CSVAGGDTEAFF
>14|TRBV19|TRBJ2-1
CASRNAGLNNEQFF
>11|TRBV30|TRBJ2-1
CAWNTANEQFF
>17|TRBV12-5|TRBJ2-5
CASGSFPPGRGQETQYF
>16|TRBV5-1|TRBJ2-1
CASSLEIAVSYNEQFF
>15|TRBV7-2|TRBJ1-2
CASSSGAQVDYGYTF
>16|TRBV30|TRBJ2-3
CAWAAIVGRPPDTQYF
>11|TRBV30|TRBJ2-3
CAWSAGPTQYF
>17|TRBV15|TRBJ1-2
CATSRVGDPARFWGYTF
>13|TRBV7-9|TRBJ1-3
CASSLFSGNTIYF
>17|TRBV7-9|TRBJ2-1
CASSHHQSGGLSNEQFF
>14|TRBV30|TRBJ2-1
CAWRFSGSPNEQFF
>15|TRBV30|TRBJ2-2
CAWKPGLAVTGELFF
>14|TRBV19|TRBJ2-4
CASSISGPPNIQYF
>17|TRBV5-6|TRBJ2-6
CASSLSGGTRGANVLTF
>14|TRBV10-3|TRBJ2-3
CAISDSTSGDTQYF
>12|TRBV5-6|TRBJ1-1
CASSFRGTEAFF
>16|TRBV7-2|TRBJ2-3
CASSSTSGGGTDTQYF
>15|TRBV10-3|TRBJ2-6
CAISTPSSGANVLTF
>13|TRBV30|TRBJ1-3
CAQDSMSGNTIYF
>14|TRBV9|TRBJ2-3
CASSPTSSTDTQYF